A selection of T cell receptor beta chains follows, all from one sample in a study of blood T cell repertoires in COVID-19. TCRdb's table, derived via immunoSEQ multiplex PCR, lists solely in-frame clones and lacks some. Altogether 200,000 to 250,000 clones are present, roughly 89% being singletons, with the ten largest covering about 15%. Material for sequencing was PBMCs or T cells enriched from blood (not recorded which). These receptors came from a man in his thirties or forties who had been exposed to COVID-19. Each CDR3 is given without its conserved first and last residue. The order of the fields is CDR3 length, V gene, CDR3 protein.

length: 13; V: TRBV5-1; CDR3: ASSLGNPGSTEAF
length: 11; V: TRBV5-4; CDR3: ASSQTQGEKLF
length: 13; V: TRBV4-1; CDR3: ASSQVGQSRNTIY
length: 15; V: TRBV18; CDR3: ASSGRSGTGGNSPLH
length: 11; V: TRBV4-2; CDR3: ASSHRPSEEQF
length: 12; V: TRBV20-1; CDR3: SASSGLPTDTQY
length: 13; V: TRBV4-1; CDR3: ASSSTRGGTDTQY
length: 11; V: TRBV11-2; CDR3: ASNKPPDSEQF
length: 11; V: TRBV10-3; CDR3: AMTSGGHNEQF
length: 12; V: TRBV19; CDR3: ASTTRVGSEKLF
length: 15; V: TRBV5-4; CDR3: ASSTNVGSANTGELF
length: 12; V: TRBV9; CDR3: ASSVDAGRETQY
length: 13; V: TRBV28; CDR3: ASSRGGPGRDEQF
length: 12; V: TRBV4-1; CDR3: ASSHSGGQETQY
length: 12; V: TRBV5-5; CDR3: ASSKGTATDTQY
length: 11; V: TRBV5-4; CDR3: ASSPGLLETQY
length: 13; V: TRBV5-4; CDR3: ASSLGPGDQETQY
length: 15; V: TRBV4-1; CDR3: ASSTRWDTTLGTEAF
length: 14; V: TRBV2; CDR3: ASTEGTGTSNQPQH
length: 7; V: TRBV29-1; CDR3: SVAPGVT
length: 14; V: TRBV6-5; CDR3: ASSFLRKQGGYGYT
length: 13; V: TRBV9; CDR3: ASSATGTGVVEQF
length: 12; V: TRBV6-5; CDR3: ASGDWISGNTIY
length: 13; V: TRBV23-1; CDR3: ASGPDRGGSYEQY
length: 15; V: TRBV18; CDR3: ASSPLPLGTENSPLH
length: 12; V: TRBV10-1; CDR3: ASSAILKNTEAF
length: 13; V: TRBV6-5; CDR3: ASSYSSQGTGELF
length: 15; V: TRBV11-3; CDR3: ASSNAAATTNSGELF
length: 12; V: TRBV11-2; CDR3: ASSLDHSLNEQF
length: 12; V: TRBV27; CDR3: ASSLAGDTDTQY
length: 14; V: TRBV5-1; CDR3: ASSRATGLGSYEQY
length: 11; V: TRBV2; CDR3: ASLDRAQREQY
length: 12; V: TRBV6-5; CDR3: ASSRGAPLGKLF